This entry lists 9 T cell receptor beta chains sequenced from one sample in a study of human T cells and chemical hapten exposure. TCRdb fed the RACE reads into MiXCR, producing one record per CDR3 protein. The data hold approximately 180,000 distinct CDR3 sequences, with around 30% observed a single time. Time point noted: pre-sensitization, week 0. The treatment: therapeutic diphenylcyclopropenone sensitization with weekly scalp DPC. The sample here was whole blood, taken in connection with sensitization to the hapten diphenylcyclopropenone (DPC). These receptors came from a woman aged 25-40 years with alopecia areata. Some clones in this sample may be carry-over from other donors' samples.

In this sample, this clonotype turned up a few times. The gene calls are TRBV20-1 and TRBJ1-5; a weak D match, TRBD1 (5 bases). Per germline, CDR1 DFQATT and CDR2 SNEGSKA (reference sequence). Deletions cut 3 bases from V and 5 bases from J, with 8 bases between. CDR3 length: 12 residues. CDR3 sequence reads: CSASQGDQPQHF. Written as DNA, the CDR3 is TGCAGTGCTAGCCAGGGAGATCAGCCCCAGCATTTT.

This clonotype was seen at least ten times. In nucleotides, the CDR3 is TGTGCCAGCAGCCAACCCAAATGGACCGGGGGCACAGATACGCAGTATTTT. Its translation is CASSQPKWTGGTDTQYF. The chain joins TRBV28 to TRBJ2-3, with TRBD2 as a possible D gene (5 bases). Germline V lookup: CDR1 MDHEN, CDR2 SYDVKM. V was shortened by 6 bases and J by 1 base, with 20 bases between the two germline ends. There are 17 residues in the CDR3.

The chain uses TRBV6-2 or TRBV6-3 and TRBJ1-2; 9 bases align to TRBD1. CDR1 and CDR2 (germline): MNHEY, SVGEGT. Trimming cost V 6 bases and J 6 bases; bases outside gene matches: 11. This CDR3 is built from 15 residues. CDR3 nucleotide sequence: TGTGCCAGCAGCCGGACTTCACAGGGGGCGGATGGCTACACCTTC. Its translation: CASSRTSQGADGYTF.

The sample holds a few counts of this clonotype. This sequence joins TRBV7-2 and TRBJ2-2; 7 nucleotides match TRBD1. CDR1 is SGHTA, CDR2 FQGNSA, per germline. CDR3 size: 15 residues. The V segment lost 5 bases and the J segment 4 bases; nucleotides outside the gene matches: 7. DNA of the CDR3: TGTGCCAGCAGCGTACAGGGGAGCGGCACCGGGGAGCTGTTTTTT. Translated, it gives CASSVQGSGTGELFF.

This clonotype occurred a few times. The gene calls are TRBV29-1 and TRBJ1-5; D is perhaps TRBD1 (5 bases). Trimming pared 4 bases from V and 7 bases from J, leaving 14 bases between. CDR1 SQVTM and CDR2 ANQGSEA come from the germline V gene. This CDR3 contains 13 residues. The CDR3 sequence: CSVGSGNEQPQHF. The CDR3 nucleotides are TGCAGCGTTGGGTCAGGGAACGAACAGCCCCAGCATTTT. Supplemented by reference TRBV29-1 and TRBJ1-5, the full variable domain reads SAVISQKPSRDICQRGTSLTIQCQVDSQVTMMFWYRQQPGQSLTLIATANQGSEATYESGFVIDKFPISRPNLTFSTLTVSNMSPEDSSIYLCSVGSGNEQPQHFGDGTRLSIL.

Only a few counts were recorded for this clonotype. The chain combines TRBV29-1 with TRBJ2-2; 7 bases agree with TRBD1. The length of the CDR3 is 15 residues. J gave up 2 bases and V 5 bases, and 8 bases lay outside the gene matches. CDR1 and CDR2 (germline): SQVTM, ANQGSEA. The CDR3 is CSVQVGQTNTGELFF. CDR3 in DNA: TGCAGCGTTCAGGTGGGACAGACCAACACCGGGGAGCTGTTTTTT.

This clonotype was detected ten times or more. This chain's CDR3 is CASATGGNPDTQYF. In DNA form, the CDR3 reads TGTGCCAGCGCGACAGGGGGAAACCCAGATACGCAGTATTTT. This sequence joins TRBV28 and TRBJ2-3, with 9 bases lining up with TRBD1. CDR1 is MDHEN, CDR2 SYDVKM, per germline. This CDR3 has 14 amino acids. V was pared by 8 bases and J by 4 bases, with 7 bases of the junction left unmatched. The whole variable domain, filled in from reference TRBV28 and TRBJ2-3, reads DVKVTQSSRYLVKRTGEKVFLECVQDMDHENMFWYRQDPGLGLRLIYFSYDVKMKEKGDIPEGYSVSREKKERFSLILESASTNQTSMYLCASATGGNPDTQYFGPGTRLTVL.

This rearrangement joins TRBV11-1 to TRBJ2-4; 7 positions agree with TRBD1. Trimming took 1 base from V and 0 from J; bases not matched to a gene: 6. The CDR3 runs 17 residues. The germline V gene encodes CDR1 SGHAT and CDR2 FQDESV (reference sequence). The CDR3 DNA follows: TGTGCCAGCAGCTTAGGGGACAGAGTCCTAGCCAAAAACATTCAGTACTTC. Protein sequence: CASSLGDRVLAKNIQYF.

For the CDR3, the DNA is TGTGCCAGCAGGTTACTGACAGGTCACGAGCAGTACTTC. This translates into CASRLLTGHEQYF. The J gene is TRBJ2-7, the V gene TRBV7-9, with a possible D match to TRBD1 (6 bases). The CDR3 contains 13 residues. The ends were cut back, 6 bases at V and 5 bases at J, with 14 bases in the middle. Germline CDR1 and CDR2: SEHNR and FQNEAQ (reference sequence). Variable domain in full (rest from reference TRBV7-9 and TRBJ2-7): DTGVSQNPRHKITKRGQNVTFRCDPISEHNRLYWYRQTLGQGPEFLTYFQNEAQLEKSRLLSDRFSAERPKGSFSTLEIQRTEQGDSAMYLCASRLLTGHEQYFGPGTRLTVT.